This T cell receptor beta chain is drawn from a study of blood T cell repertoires in COVID-19. About the research overall: Researchers got acute and convalescent COVID-19 samples from the United States, Italy and Spain. The cDNA or gDNA used as material had been derived from T cells, B-cell-depleted T cells, or PBMCs.

Study processing details: Reference gene primer amplification gave estimated nucleated cell counts. Measured with immunoSEQ multiplex PCR; TCRdb has only the in-frame clones, and not every one. The DNA gave D and trimming, while V, J and clone size come from that table. The table has about 190,000 clones, about 88% seen once; the top ten hold less than 7.5%. The source material was peripheral blood. The TCR was taken from a woman in her 40s who had recovered from COVID-19.

The CDR3 DNA reads as TGTGCCAGCTCACCTCCTCGGGACAGATACGAGCAGTACTTC. It codes for CASSPPRDRYEQYF. The chain has TRBV18 and TRBJ2-7, with TRBD1 matching over 7 bases. The CDR3 runs to 14 residues. Trimming took 3 bases from V and 4 from J; bases not matched to a gene: 6. In germline, CDR1 is KGHSH, CDR2 LQKENI.